A selection of T cell receptor beta chains follows, all from one sample in a study of T cells in Graves' hyperthyroidism and ophthalmopathy. Each CDR3 protein is one row after TCRdb ran MiXCR on the multiplex PCR reads. Here the sample spans around 520,000 distinct CDR3 sequences, approximately 24% being singletons. What was sequenced was blood. The origin of the receptors is a woman aged 25-40 years with Graves' ophthalmopathy. The CDR3 runs from the conserved cysteine through the conserved F or W. The order of the fields is clone size, CDR3 length, V gene, J gene, D gene, CDR3 protein, CDR3 DNA. D genes are given only for firm matches. A row's size may be missing; if present it is once, few, many or a size class.

size: many
length: 15
V: TRBV29-1
J: TRBJ2-2
D: -
CDR3: CSAPVQGTNTGELFF
DNA: TGCAGCGCCCCCGTGCAGGGAACGAACACCGGGGAGCTGTTTTTT

size: -
length: 15
V: TRBV9
J: TRBJ2-7
D: -
CDR3: CASSTAGTVFDEQYF
DNA: TGTGCCAGCAGCACTGCCGGGACGGTTTTCGACGAGCAGTACTTC

size: many
length: 17
V: TRBV10-3
J: TRBJ2-2
D: -
CDR3: CAISESQGAVITGELFF
DNA: TGTGCCATCAGTGAGTCACAGGGCGCAGTGATCACCGGGGAGCTGTTTTTT

size: many
length: 12
V: TRBV19
J: TRBJ1-5
D: TRBD1
CDR3: CASRDREQPQHF
DNA: TGTGCCAGCCGGGACAGGGAACAGCCCCAGCATTTT

size: many
length: 14
V: TRBV10-3
J: TRBJ1-3
D: -
CDR3: CAIRRGDSGNTIYF
DNA: TGTGCCATCAGGAGGGGCGACTCTGGAAACACCATATATTTT

size: -
length: 15
V: TRBV10-3
J: TRBJ1-2
D: TRBD1
CDR3: CAISDGTGGIYGYTF
DNA: TGTGCCATCAGTGATGGGACAGGGGGAATCTATGGCTACACCTTC

size: many
length: 16
V: TRBV12-3/TRBV12-4
J: TRBJ2-5
D: -
CDR3: CASSLAQAGPRETQYF
DNA: TGTGCCAGCAGTTTAGCGCAGGCAGGTCCTCGAGAGACCCAGTACTTC

size: many
length: 15
V: TRBV27
J: TRBJ2-7
D: TRBD2
CDR3: CASSLRGGQAEEQYF
DNA: TGTGCCAGCAGTTTACGCGGGGGGCAGGCGGAAGAGCAGTACTTC

size: many
length: 14
V: TRBV12-3/TRBV12-4
J: TRBJ2-5
D: TRBD2
CDR3: CASSLSGGSETQYF
DNA: TGTGCCAGCAGTTTATCGGGGGGATCAGAGACCCAGTACTTC

size: many
length: 14
V: TRBV3-1
J: TRBJ2-5
D: -
CDR3: CASSPGTIQETQYF
DNA: TGTGCCAGCAGCCCTGGGACGATTCAAGAGACCCAGTACTTC

size: few
length: 12
V: TRBV3-1
J: TRBJ1-5
D: -
CDR3: CASGRISQPQHF
DNA: TGTGCCAGCGGCCGGATCAGTCAGCCCCAGCATTTT

size: -
length: 15
V: TRBV7-2
J: TRBJ2-2
D: -
CDR3: CASSTKGLGRGELFF
DNA: TGTGCCAGCAGCACGAAAGGACTCGGGAGAGGGGAGCTGTTTTTT

size: many
length: 12
V: TRBV7-9
J: TRBJ2-7
D: -
CDR3: CASSQYTLEQYF
DNA: TGTGCCAGCAGCCAGTACACCCTTGAGCAGTACTTC

size: many
length: 14
V: TRBV19
J: TRBJ1-4
D: TRBD1
CDR3: CASTPGQGQEKLFF
DNA: TGTGCCAGTACCCCGGGACAGGGCCAAGAAAAACTGTTTTTT

size: many
length: 15
V: TRBV19
J: TRBJ2-7
D: -
CDR3: CASSTSAGRGYEQYF
DNA: TGTGCCAGTAGTACGTCGGCGGGCAGAGGCTACGAGCAGTACTTC

size: few
length: 13
V: TRBV10-3
J: TRBJ1-6
D: TRBD1
CDR3: CAISDRGYSPLHF
DNA: TGTGCCATCAGTGACAGGGGGTATTCACCCCTCCACTTT

size: -
length: 12
V: TRBV28
J: TRBJ1-1
D: -
CDR3: CASIRGGTEAFF
DNA: TGTGCCAGCATTCGGGGGGGTACTGAAGCTTTCTTT

size: many
length: 14
V: TRBV7-2
J: TRBJ2-6
D: -
CDR3: CASSLQNGANVLTF
DNA: TGTGCCAGCAGCTTGCAAAACGGGGCCAACGTCCTGACTTTC